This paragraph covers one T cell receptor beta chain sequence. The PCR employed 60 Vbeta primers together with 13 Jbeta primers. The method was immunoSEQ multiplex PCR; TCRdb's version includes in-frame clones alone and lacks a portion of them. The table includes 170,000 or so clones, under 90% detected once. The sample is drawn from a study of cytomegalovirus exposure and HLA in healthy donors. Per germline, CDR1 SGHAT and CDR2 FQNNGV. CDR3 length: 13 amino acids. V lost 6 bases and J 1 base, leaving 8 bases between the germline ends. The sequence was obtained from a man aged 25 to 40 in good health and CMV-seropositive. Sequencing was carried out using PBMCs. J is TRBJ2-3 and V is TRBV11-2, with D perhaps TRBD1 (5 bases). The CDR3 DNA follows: TGTGCCAGCAGTTCACAGGGCACAGATACGCAGTATTTT. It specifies CASSSQGTDTQYF. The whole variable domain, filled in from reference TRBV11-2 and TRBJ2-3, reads EAGVAQSPRYKIIEKRQSVAFWCNPISGHATLYWYQQILGQGPKLLIQFQNNGVVDDSQLPKDRFSAERLKGVDSTLKIQPAKLEDSAVYLCASSSQGTDTQYFGPGTRLTVL.